The next 5 T cell receptor beta chains were all read from a single sample in a study of T cell responses to AZD1222 COVID-19 vaccine. The data were produced by immunoSEQ multiplex PCR, yet TCRdb's version contains in-frame clones alone and is incomplete. The sample includes about 97,000 clones, 75% to 90% of them seen just once. The source material was peripheral blood, sampled on day 0 of AZD1222 vaccination. Receptors originate from an adult in good health.

V and J are TRBV5-5 and TRBJ1-2; the match to TRBD1 covers 7 bases. CDR1 and CDR2 (germline): SGHKS, YYEKEE (reference sequence). With V trimmed by 6 bases and J by 2 bases, 10 bases remained unmatched. The CDR3 length is 15 residues. CDR3 residues: CASIPLGGKNYGYTF. Here the CDR3 DNA reads TGTGCCAGCATCCCTCTAGGGGGCAAGAACTATGGCTACACCTTC.

The chain carries TRBV3-1 (or the pseudogene TRBV3-2) and TRBJ2-2; D uncertain. This CDR3 contains 12 residues. Trimming removed 3 bases at V and 8 bases at J, with 7 bases between. Looked up from germline, CDR1 is LGHDT and CDR2 is YNNKEL (reference sequence). CDR3 amino acids: CASSQYVGELFF. DNA for the CDR3: TGTGCCAGCAGCCAGTACGTGGGGGAGCTGTTTTTT.

The chain is built from TRBV5-1 and TRBJ1-1; the D is unclear. The length of the CDR3 is 13 residues. Germline CDR1 is SGHRS and CDR2 is YFSETQ. V lost 5 bases and J 1 base, leaving 9 bases between the germline ends. The chain's CDR3 is CASRGAGNTEAFF. CDR3 in DNA: TGCGCCAGCAGGGGTGCAGGGAACACTGAAGCTTTCTTT.

This chain links TRBV28 with TRBJ2-2; D gene uncertain. This CDR3 contains 15 residues. Germline CDR1 is MDHEN and CDR2 is SYDVKM. Between the trimmed V and J ends, which lost 1 base and 6 bases, there was a span of 12 bases. CDR3 DNA: TGTGCCAGCAGTTTATTTCCTAATTCGGCCGGGGAGCTGTTTTTT. Translating it yields CASSLFPNSAGELFF.

The V gene is TRBV4-1, the J gene TRBJ1-1; no clear D. This CDR3 region has 13 residues. Trimming cost V 5 bases and J 2 bases, with 9 bases left between them. CDR1 and CDR2 (germline): MGHRA, YSYEKL. As DNA, the CDR3 is TGCGCCAGCAGCTTTGGAACTAACACTGAAGCTTTCTTT. Its protein product is CASSFGTNTEAFF.